The rows below give T cell receptor beta chains drawn from one sample of a study of blood T cell repertoires in COVID-19. Produced via immunoSEQ multiplex PCR; TCRdb's table is partial and in-frame only. The top ten clones hold more than 15% of a sample with about 130,000 clones, approximately 90% of them seen once. Sequencing was done on a sample of peripheral blood. The receptors here all came from a man in his fifties or sixties with active or convalescent COVID-19. Each CDR3 is given with its conserved first and last residue. A D gene is named only where the DNA matches it firmly. Clone size is shown for a subset of rows, as once, few, many or a class of expanded clone.

abundance,j_gene,v_gene,d_gene,CDR3nt,CDR3aa
-,TRBJ1-2,TRBV7-9,-,TGTGCCAGCAGCCGGCAGGGGAACTATGGCTACACCTTC,CASSRQGNYGYTF
few,TRBJ2-1,TRBV10-1,TRBD1,TGCGCCAGCAGTGGGACAGGGGGCCTCTCCACGTACAATGAGCAGTTCTTC,CASSGTGGLSTYNEQFF
-,TRBJ2-7,TRBV20-1,-,TGCAGTGCTAGGGACTTCCACGAGCAGTACTTC,CSARDFHEQYF
-,TRBJ1-1,TRBV6-6,TRBD1,TGTGCCAGCAGAGGAGGGGGCGAGAACACTGAAGCTTTCTTT,CASRGGGENTEAFF
-,TRBJ1-1,TRBV19,-,TGTGCCAGTACCCCCGGGAACGTTATTGAAGCTTTCTTT,CASTPGNVIEAFF
-,TRBJ2-7,TRBV21-1,-,TGTGCCAGCAGCAAAGTAATCGGGGGTTACCACGAGCAGTACTTC,CASSKVIGGYHEQYF
-,TRBJ2-3,TRBV27,-,TGTGCCAGCAGTTCCAACACCATATGGACTAGCACAGATACGCAGTATTTT,CASSSNTIWTSTDTQYF
-,TRBJ1-1,TRBV13,-,TGTGCCAGCAGCTTAGGCCGCAGGGACACTGAAGCTTTCTTT,CASSLGRRDTEAFF
-,TRBJ1-1,TRBV3-1/TRBV3-2,-,TGTGCCAGCAGCCAAGTTGGGGGGGCCGAGGATAAGACTGAAGCTTTCTTT,CASSQVGGAEDKTEAFF
-,TRBJ2-4,TRBV19,-,TGTGCCAGTAGTATGGACAGTCCCCAAACAAGAAACATTCAGTACTTC,CASSMDSPQTRNIQYF
-,TRBJ1-3,TRBV7-6,TRBD1,TGTGCCAGCAGCTTAGGGTCGACAGGGGGAGGAAACACCATATATTTT,CASSLGSTGGGNTIYF
-,TRBJ2-7,TRBV14,-,TGTGCCAGCAGCCAAGGTTTGGCGGGGATCTCCTACGAGCAGTACTTC,CASSQGLAGISYEQYF
-,TRBJ2-7,TRBV5-6,-,TGTGCCAGCAGCCTGGGGGGGCAGGGGTCCGCCTTC,CASSLGGQGSAF
-,TRBJ2-7,TRBV4-2,-,TGTGCCAGCAGCCAAGATTGGTCGGTCACCTACGAGCAGTACTTC,CASSQDWSVTYEQYF
-,TRBJ1-1,TRBV15,-,TGTGCCACCAGCAGAGATGGAGAGGCCCGCACGATGTACACTGAAGCTTTCTTT,CATSRDGEARTMYTEAFF
few,TRBJ2-2,TRBV7-9,-,TGTGCCAGCAGCTTACAAGCCCCCGGGGAGCTGTTTTTT,CASSLQAPGELFF
-,TRBJ2-7,TRBV6-5,TRBD2,TGTGCCAGCAGGAGAAGCGGGAGGGCCTCCTACGAGCAGTACTTC,CASRRSGRASYEQYF
-,TRBJ2-5,TRBV9,-,TGTGCCAGCAGCGAACACAGGGGAGGAGAGACCCAGTACTTC,CASSEHRGGETQYF